This TCR beta chain was obtained from a study of cytomegalovirus exposure and HLA in healthy donors. The wider study: HLA-typed donors were the source of around 77 million unique TCRs held in an early data release.

Looked up from germline, CDR1 is SGHNT and CDR2 is YENEEA. This CDR3 has 14 amino acids. Trimming removed 1 base at V and 5 bases at J, with 11 bases between. Points on this clone: What it binds is unknown.

Study findings and constraints: Later on, an analysis tied approximately 17,000 TCR beta sequences to HLA alleles at 0.05 false discovery rate.

It was with 60 Vbeta and 13 Jbeta primers that the PCR ran. The protocol was immunoSEQ multiplex PCR, while the TCRdb copy is restricted to in-frame clones and leaves out a portion. Counted here are roughly 63,000 clones, 75% occurring once; the ten biggest clones make up 20% to 25%. The TCR comes from a woman in her thirties or forties in good health and CMV-seropositive. The sequenced material came from PBMCs. V is TRBV11-3 and J is TRBJ1-1; perhaps TRBD1 as D (5 bases). The CDR3 sequence is CASSLAGVGTEAFF. CDR3 sequence (DNA): TGTGCCAGCAGCTTAGCGGGGGTAGGGACTGAAGCTTTCTTT.